Each of the 21 T cell receptor beta chains below was sequenced from the same sample in a study of shared clonotypes between healthy human individuals. The table came from immunoSEQ multiplex PCR; TCRdb's copy has only in-frame clones and leaves some out. The sample has about 380,000 clones, approximately 97% seen once. The source material was memory CD8+ T cells sorted from blood. Subset described: CD45RO+ cells pooled with CCR7-negative TemRA cells. These receptors originate from a man under 40 in good health.

This clone showed up just once. The rearrangement links TRBV18 to TRBJ2-5, with 11 bases fitting TRBD2. Germline V CDR1 and CDR2: KGHSH, LQKENI. The CDR3 is 15 amino acids. V gave up 4 bases and J gave up 3 bases; unmatched junction bases: 4. CDR3: CASSLTSGKKETQYF. The DNA of the CDR3 is TGTGCCAGCTCACTGACTAGCGGGAAGAAAGAGACCCAGTACTTC.

V usage is TRBV7-8 and J usage is TRBJ1-4; a weak D match, TRBD1 (5 bases). The germline V gene encodes CDR1 SGHVS and CDR2 FQNEAQ. The length of the CDR3 is 14 residues. V lost 6 bases and J lost 8, with 16 bases in between. Here the CDR3 DNA reads TGTGCCAGCAGACCCGGGACTAGAACCGAAAAACTGTTTTTT. It translates to CASRPGTRTEKLFF.

The gene calls are TRBV20-1 and TRBJ2-7, with D uncertain. Germline V gene lookup returns CDR1 DFQATT and CDR2 SNEGSKA (reference sequence). CDR3 length: 11 amino acids. The V and J ends lost 0 bases and 5 bases respectively, with 5 bases between them. CDR3 coding DNA: TGCAGTGCTAGAGATCGGCACGAGCAGTACTTC. Protein product: CSARDRHEQYF.

This clone was counted a single time. The chain carries TRBV9 and TRBJ2-1, with D possibly TRBD2 on 5 matching bases. Trimming removed 2 bases at V and 0 bases at J, with 9 bases between. The CDR3 has 15 residues. Germline loops: CDR1 SGDLS, CDR2 YYNGEE. The CDR3 reads CASSVLASSYNEQFF. The CDR3 nucleotides are TGTGCCAGCAGCGTTTTAGCGAGCTCCTACAATGAGCAGTTCTTC.

The chain combines TRBV7-9 with TRBJ2-7; no firm D call. The CDR3 sequence is 14 residues long. V dropped 0 bases and J dropped 1 base, with 7 bases sitting between them. Germline CDR1 reads SEHNR; CDR2 reads FQNEAQ (reference sequence). CDR3 amino acids: CASSLAGWSYEQYF. The CDR3 DNA follows: TGTGCCAGCAGCTTAGCGGGTTGGTCCTACGAGCAGTACTTC. Together with reference TRBV7-9 and TRBJ2-7, the CDR3 gives the full variable domain: DTGVSQNPRHKITKRGQNVTFRCDPISEHNRLYWYRQTLGQGPEFLTYFQNEAQLEKSRLLSDRFSAERPKGSFSTLEIQRTEQGDSAMYLCASSLAGWSYEQYFGPGTRLTVT.

This rearrangement joins TRBV7-9 to TRBJ2-7; 8 bases map to TRBD2. CDR3 length: 13 amino acids. With 1 base clipped from V and 7 bases from J, the junction kept 3 bases outside the gene matches. Germline V lookup: CDR1 SEHNR, CDR2 FQNEAQ (reference sequence). This CDR3 is CASSLDGGAEQYF. The CDR3 coding sequence is TGTGCCAGCAGCTTAGACGGGGGGGCGGAGCAGTACTTC. Drawing the rest from reference TRBV7-9 and TRBJ2-7, the complete variable domain is DTGVSQNPRHKITKRGQNVTFRCDPISEHNRLYWYRQTLGQGPEFLTYFQNEAQLEKSRLLSDRFSAERPKGSFSTLEIQRTEQGDSAMYLCASSLDGGAEQYFGPGTRLTVT.

The J gene is TRBJ1-5, the V gene TRBV28; no clear D. Between the trimmed V and J ends, which lost 2 bases and 3 bases, there was a span of 14 bases. Per the germline V gene, CDR1 is MDHEN and CDR2 is SYDVKM. This CDR3 is built from 16 residues. CDR3 sequence reads: CASSLPGDGPNQPQHF. CDR3 in DNA: TGTGCCAGCAGTTTACCTGGAGACGGCCCCAATCAGCCCCAGCATTTT.

V gene TRBV2 combines with J gene TRBJ1-3, with D uncertain. The CDR3 contains 14 residues. V was cut by 0 bases and J by 5 bases, with 8 bases left in between. Germline values: CDR1 SNHLY, CDR2 FYNNEI. The CDR3 protein is CASSEAHIRNTIYF. Here the CDR3 DNA reads TGTGCCAGCAGTGAAGCGCACATAAGAAACACCATATATTTT.

The rearrangement uses TRBV7-9 and TRBJ2-7, with a tentative D call TRBD1 (5 bases). This CDR3 spans 15 amino acids. V lost 2 bases to trimming and J lost 0 bases, with 11 bases between them. Per germline, CDR1 SEHNR and CDR2 FQNEAQ (reference sequence). The DNA for the CDR3 is TGTGCCAGCAGCTTACAGGGCCCTAGCTCCTACGAGCAGTACTTC. This gives the protein CASSLQGPSSYEQYF. The full variable domain, completed using reference TRBV7-9 and TRBJ2-7, is DTGVSQNPRHKITKRGQNVTFRCDPISEHNRLYWYRQTLGQGPEFLTYFQNEAQLEKSRLLSDRFSAERPKGSFSTLEIQRTEQGDSAMYLCASSLQGPSSYEQYFGPGTRLTVT.

The rearrangement joins TRBV7-9 to TRBJ1-1; weak D call: TRBD1 (5 bases). Germline V CDR1 and CDR2: SEHNR, FQNEAQ (reference sequence). V lost 1 base and J 5 bases, leaving 14 bases between the germline ends. This CDR3 is built from 15 residues. In DNA form, the CDR3 reads TGTGCCAGCAGCTTAGGAGGGACGGGGGGGACTGAAGCTTTCTTT. Encoded protein: CASSLGGTGGTEAFF.

In this sample, this clone turned up once. The V and J genes are TRBV5-8 and TRBJ2-2; possibly TRBD1 for D (6 bases). This CDR3 is 15 amino acids long. Trimming removed 4 bases at V and 1 base at J, with 11 bases between. CDR1 SGHTS and CDR2 YDEGEE come from the germline V gene. CDR3 nucleotide sequence: TGTGCCAGCAGCCCCGGACAGTTGAACACCGGGGAGCTGTTTTTT. The encoded protein is CASSPGQLNTGELFF.

The chain recombines TRBV5-4 with TRBJ1-1; TRBD1 agrees at 7 bases. This CDR3 has 14 amino acids. V lost 4 bases and J lost 5; bases outside the gene matches: 8. CDR1 is SGHNT and CDR2 is YYREEE in the germline V gene (reference sequence). CDR3 nucleotides: TGTGCCAGCAGCCACCCAGACAGGGTTACTGAAGCTTTCTTT. This encodes CASSHPDRVTEAFF.

This chain uses TRBV5-6 with TRBJ2-1; 9 bases fit TRBD2. The CDR3 sequence is 14 residues long. Germline V gene lookup returns CDR1 SGHDT and CDR2 YYEEEE. The V gene end was trimmed by 10 bases and the J gene end by 5 bases; junction bases not matched to a gene: 10. The CDR3 sequence is CADLREREDNEQFF. The CDR3 nucleotides are TGTGCCGATTTAAGGGAGCGGGAGGACAATGAGCAGTTCTTC.

V gene TRBV28 combines with J gene TRBJ2-1, with 8 nucleotides matching TRBD2. CDR3 length equals 15 residues. The germline V gene has CDR1 MDHEN and CDR2 SYDVKM. The J segment lost 4 bases and the V segment lost 2 bases, leaving 4 bases of the junction unmatched. This CDR3 is CASSLTGGRYNEQFF. CDR3 nucleotides: TGTGCCAGCAGTTTAACGGGAGGGCGGTACAATGAGCAGTTCTTC.

This clone was found a few times. V and J are TRBV30 and TRBJ1-4; unclear D gene. CDR1 is GTSNPN and CDR2 is SVGIG in the germline V gene (reference sequence). The CDR3 sequence is 14 residues long. The ends were cut back, 3 bases at V and 8 bases at J, with 16 bases in the middle. The CDR3 sequence: CAWSAGPSGEKLFF. The CDR3 coding sequence is TGTGCCTGGAGCGCCGGGCCTTCCGGGGAAAAACTGTTTTTT. Filled out from reference TRBV30 and TRBJ1-4, the complete variable domain reads SQTIHQWPATLVQPVGSPLSLECTVEGTSNPNLYWYRQAAGRGLQLLFYSVGIGQISSEVPQNLSASRPQDRQFILSSKKLLLSDSGFYLCAWSAGPSGEKLFFGSGTQLSVL.

This chain connects TRBV5-1 to TRBJ2-1, with 10 bases identical to TRBD1. Germline V CDR1 and CDR2: SGHRS, YFSETQ. The CDR3 has 15 amino acids. Trimming removed 0 bases from V and 3 bases from J; junction bases left unmatched: 0. The CDR3 DNA reads TGCGCCAGCAGCTTGGGGGACAGGGGCTACAATGAGCAGTTCTTC. Translation: CASSLGDRGYNEQFF.

The genes are TRBV6-1 and TRBJ2-7; perhaps TRBD2 as D (7 bases). This CDR3 has 15 amino acids. The germline V and J ends were trimmed by 7 bases and 4 bases, with 20 bases remaining between them. The germline CDR1 and CDR2 sequences are MNHNS and SASEGT. The CDR3 sequence: CASKGGPQRVYEQYF. CDR3 DNA sequence: TGTGCCAGCAAGGGGGGGCCCCAGAGGGTGTACGAGCAGTACTTC.

The rearrangement joins TRBV30 to TRBJ2-1; 14 bases match TRBD2. The V segment lost 3 bases and the J segment 8 bases; nucleotides outside the gene matches: 12. Germline V gene sequence: CDR1 GTSNPN, CDR2 SVGIG (reference sequence). The CDR3 sequence is 17 residues long. Written as DNA, the CDR3 is TGTGCCTGGAGGGAAAAAGGACTAGCGGGAGGCAAATATGAGCAGTTCTTC. Translated, it gives CAWREKGLAGGKYEQFF.

V usage is TRBV7-2 and J usage is TRBJ2-1; D ambiguous. Per germline, CDR1 SGHTA and CDR2 FQGNSA. V lost 4 bases and J lost 0, with 16 bases in between. The length of the CDR3 is 17 residues. DNA for the CDR3: TGTGCCAGCAGCTCCACATCGGCGCTTAGCTCCTACAATGAGCAGTTCTTC. Its translation is CASSSTSALSSYNEQFF.

This chain connects TRBV7-2 to TRBJ2-7; 11 bases line up with TRBD1. This CDR3 is built from 17 residues. The V and J ends lost 2 bases and 6 bases, in that order; junction bases with no gene match: 12. Germline V gene data show CDR1 as SGHTA and CDR2 as FQGNSA. This CDR3 reads CASSLSFGGQGGSEQYF. CDR3 sequence (DNA): TGTGCCAGCAGCTTATCCTTTGGGGGACAGGGGGGTTCCGAGCAGTACTTC. Supplemented by reference TRBV7-2 and TRBJ2-7, the full variable domain reads GAGVSQSPSNKVTEKGKDVELRCDPISGHTALYWYRQSLGQGLEFLIYFQGNSAPDKSGLPSDRFSAERTGGSVSTLTIQRTQQEDSAVYLCASSLSFGGQGGSEQYFGPGTRLTVT.

This chain joins TRBV5-1 and TRBJ1-4; tentative D call: TRBD1 (6 bases). Trimming shortened V by 0 bases and J by 8 bases, and 14 bases separated the two germline ends. Germline V gene lookup returns CDR1 SGHRS and CDR2 YFSETQ. This CDR3 has 15 amino acids. This CDR3 reads CASSLAFTGPEKLFF. The CDR3 coding sequence is TGCGCCAGCAGCTTGGCTTTTACAGGGCCCGAAAAACTGTTTTTT.